The sequence of this T cell receptor (beta chain) was determined in a study of cytomegalovirus exposure and HLA in healthy donors. V was clipped by 1 base and J by 4 bases; unmatched bases: 5. The CDR3 loop spans 15 amino acids. Germline V lookup: CDR1 SGHDT, CDR2 YYEEEE. PCR was performed using 60 Vbeta and 13 Jbeta primers. Only in-frame clones appear in the TCRdb table, and some are missing; sequencing was by immunoSEQ multiplex PCR. The data hold approximately 120,000 clones, with about 74% observed a single time. The clonotype originates from a woman aged 45-60 years in good health and CMV-seropositive. The V gene is TRBV5-6, the J gene TRBJ1-5; 7 positions match TRBD1. The sequencing input was PBMCs. CDR3 sequence reads: CASSLRQGGNQPQHF. The CDR3 nucleotides read TGTGCCAGCAGCTTGCGGCAGGGGGGTAATCAGCCCCAGCATTTT.